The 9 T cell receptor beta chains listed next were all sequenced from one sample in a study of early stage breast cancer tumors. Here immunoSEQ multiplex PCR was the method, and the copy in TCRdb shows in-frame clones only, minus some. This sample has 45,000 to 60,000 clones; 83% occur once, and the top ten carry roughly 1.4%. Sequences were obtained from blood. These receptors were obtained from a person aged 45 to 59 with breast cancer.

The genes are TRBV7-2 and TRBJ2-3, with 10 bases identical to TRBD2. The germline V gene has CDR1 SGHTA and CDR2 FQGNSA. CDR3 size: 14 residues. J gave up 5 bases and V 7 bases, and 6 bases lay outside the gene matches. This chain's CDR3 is CASTTIAGGDTQYF. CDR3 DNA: TGTGCCAGCACCACTATAGCGGGAGGAGATACGCAGTATTTT.

CDR3 DNA: TGCGCCAGCAGTGCAGCAGGTACGCAGTATTTT. Its translation: CASSAAGTQYF. V usage is TRBV10-2 and J usage is TRBJ2-3; D unclear. V was pared by 4 bases and J by 8 bases, with 7 bases between. CDR1 and CDR2 from the germline V gene are WSHSY and SAAADI. The CDR3 loop spans 11 amino acids.

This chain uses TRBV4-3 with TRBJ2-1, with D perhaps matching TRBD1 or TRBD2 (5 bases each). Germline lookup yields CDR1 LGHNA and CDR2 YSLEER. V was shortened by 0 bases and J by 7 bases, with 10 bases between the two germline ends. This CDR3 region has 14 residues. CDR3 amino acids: CASSQEGEPNEQFF. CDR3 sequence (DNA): TGCGCCAGCAGCCAAGAGGGGGAGCCGAATGAGCAGTTCTTC.

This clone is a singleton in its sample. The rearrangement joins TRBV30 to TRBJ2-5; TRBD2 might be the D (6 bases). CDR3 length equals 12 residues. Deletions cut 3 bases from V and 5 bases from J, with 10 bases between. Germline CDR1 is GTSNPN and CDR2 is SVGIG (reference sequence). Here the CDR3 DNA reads TGTGCCTGGAGCAGGGAGGTTGAGACCCAGTACTTC. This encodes CAWSREVETQYF.

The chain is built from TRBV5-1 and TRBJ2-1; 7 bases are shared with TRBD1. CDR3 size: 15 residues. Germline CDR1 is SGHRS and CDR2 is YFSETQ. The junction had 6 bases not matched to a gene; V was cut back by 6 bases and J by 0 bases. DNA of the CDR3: TGCGCCAGCAATAGGGGGCAGAGCTCCTACAATGAGCAGTTCTTC. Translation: CASNRGQSSYNEQFF.

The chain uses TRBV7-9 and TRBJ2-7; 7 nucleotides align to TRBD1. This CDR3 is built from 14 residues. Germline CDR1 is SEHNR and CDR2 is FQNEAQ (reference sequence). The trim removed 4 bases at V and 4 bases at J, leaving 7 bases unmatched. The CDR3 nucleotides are TGTGCCAGCAGCTCCTCAGGGGGTAGGTACGAGCAGTACTTC. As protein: CASSSSGGRYEQYF.

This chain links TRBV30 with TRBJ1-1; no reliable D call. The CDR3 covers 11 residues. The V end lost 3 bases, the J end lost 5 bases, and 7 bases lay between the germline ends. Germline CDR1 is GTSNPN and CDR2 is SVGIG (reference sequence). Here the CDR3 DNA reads TGTGCCTGGAGCTCGGGAACTGAAGCTTTCTTT. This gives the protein CAWSSGTEAFF.

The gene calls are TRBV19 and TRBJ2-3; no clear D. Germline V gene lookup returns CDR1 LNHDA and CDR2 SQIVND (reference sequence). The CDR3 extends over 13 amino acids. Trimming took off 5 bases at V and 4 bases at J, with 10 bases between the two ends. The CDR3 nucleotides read TGTGCCAGTAGTTTTCAGTTCGCAGATACGCAGTATTTT. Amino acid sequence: CASSFQFADTQYF.

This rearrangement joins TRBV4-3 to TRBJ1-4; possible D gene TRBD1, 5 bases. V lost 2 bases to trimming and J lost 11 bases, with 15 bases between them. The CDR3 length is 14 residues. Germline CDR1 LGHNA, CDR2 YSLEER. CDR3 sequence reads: CASSQRVGEGKLFF. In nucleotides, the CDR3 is TGCGCCAGCAGCCAAAGGGTGGGGGAGGGTAAACTGTTTTTT.